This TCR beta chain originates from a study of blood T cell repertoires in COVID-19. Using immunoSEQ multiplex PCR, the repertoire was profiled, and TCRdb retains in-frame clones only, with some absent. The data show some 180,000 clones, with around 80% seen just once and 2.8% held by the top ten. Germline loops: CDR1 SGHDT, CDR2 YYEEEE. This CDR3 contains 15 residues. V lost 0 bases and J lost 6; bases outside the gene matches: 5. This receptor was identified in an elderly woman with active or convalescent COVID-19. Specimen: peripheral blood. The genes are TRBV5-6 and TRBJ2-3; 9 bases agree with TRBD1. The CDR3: CASSLVPGQGDTQYF. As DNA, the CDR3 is TGTGCCAGCAGCTTGGTTCCGGGACAGGGTGATACGCAGTATTTT.